The clone carrying this T cell receptor (beta chain) was observed a handful of times. The patients had localized lung adenocarcinoma, a non-small cell subtype. Germline lookup yields CDR1 SGHDN and CDR2 FVKESK. The CDR3 spans 15 residues. V gave up 2 bases and J gave up 5 bases; unmatched junction bases: 8. The data derive from a study of CD4 and CD8 cells across lung adenocarcinoma regions. TCRdb called the PCR reads again in MiXCR, with one record for every CDR3 protein. Of approximately 19,000 distinct CDR3 sequences detected, about 50% appear once; the ten largest clones hold about 30%. The chain carries TRBV14 and TRBJ2-5; the match to TRBD2 covers 7 bases. Sample: CD8+ T cells from the center of a lung tumor. The sequence was obtained from a female donor with lung adenocarcinoma. The CD4 and CD8 labels of this study may be unreliable. The CDR3 region is CASSQRRGREETQYF. DNA of the CDR3: TGTGCCAGCAGCCAACGCCGCGGGAGAGAGGAGACCCAGTACTTC.